The sequence of this T cell receptor (beta chain) was determined in a study of Tregs in tolerant kidney transplant recipients. Only in-frame clones appear in the TCRdb table, and some are missing; sequencing was by immunoSEQ multiplex PCR. The sample shows 15,000 to 18,000 clones, over 85% of them seen only once. The CDR3 covers 15 residues. Per the germline V gene, CDR1 is MGHRA and CDR2 is YSYEKL. V dropped 0 bases and J dropped 1 base, with 8 bases sitting between them. V gene TRBV4-1 combines with J gene TRBJ2-3; D is possibly TRBD2 (6 bases). The receptor's source is a human donor in good health. Material: CD8+ T cells from blood. CDR3 nucleotides: TGCGCCAGCAGCCAAGATCGGAGGGGCACAGATACGCAGTATTTT. Translating it yields CASSQDRRGTDTQYF.